A selection of T cell receptor beta chains follows, all from one sample in a study of cytomegalovirus exposure and HLA in healthy donors. Generated by immunoSEQ multiplex PCR, the TCRdb table keeps only in-frame clones and is missing some. This sample carries around 200,000 clones, 82% of them seen once, and the ten largest clones take roughly 0.8%. Sequenced sample: PBMCs. The receptors come from a young woman in good health and CMV-seronegative. Each CDR3 is given with its conserved first and last residue. The order of the fields is V gene, CDR3 length, D gene, J gene, clone size, CDR3 DNA, CDR3 protein. The D gene is left open where the match is weak. Only some rows state a clone size, as once, few, many or a class for expanded clones.

V: TRBV7-7
length: 21
D: TRBD2
J: TRBJ2-3
size: NA
DNA: TGTGCCAGCAGCTCCCGGCGGGAAGCACTGGCTAGCGGGAGGGCAGCAGATACGCAGTATTTT
CDR3: CASSSRREALASGRAADTQYF

V: TRBV5-1
length: 17
D: TRBD2
J: TRBJ2-3
size: NA
DNA: TGCGCCAGCAGCATCGGGACTAGCGGGGACGCAGGAGATACGCAGTATTTT
CDR3: CASSIGTSGDAGDTQYF

V: TRBV5-8
length: 16
D: NA
J: TRBJ2-7
size: NA
DNA: TGTGCCAGCAGCTTGGGTTCTAGCCCTAGGCCCTACGAGCAGTACTTC
CDR3: CASSLGSSPRPYEQYF

V: TRBV6-1
length: 16
D: NA
J: TRBJ2-2
size: NA
DNA: TGTGCCAGCAGTGAAAATACAGCTGCGAACACCGGGGAGCTGTTTTTT
CDR3: CASSENTAANTGELFF

V: TRBV9
length: 15
D: TRBD2
J: TRBJ2-1
size: NA
DNA: TGTGCCAGCAGCGCTGGACTAGCGGGGGATCCAGAGCAGTTCTTC
CDR3: CASSAGLAGDPEQFF

V: TRBV11-2
length: 18
D: TRBD1
J: TRBJ1-4
size: once
DNA: TGTGCCAGCAGCTTGTATGGACAGGGCCTTGCAACTAATGAAAAACTGTTTTTT
CDR3: CASSLYGQGLATNEKLFF

V: TRBV2
length: 15
D: NA
J: TRBJ2-7
size: NA
DNA: TGTGCCAGCAGTGAAGCGTGGAGGAGCTCCTACGAGCAGTACTTC
CDR3: CASSEAWRSSYEQYF

V: TRBV30
length: 11
D: NA
J: TRBJ1-1
size: NA
DNA: TGTGCCTGGACCCTATGGACTGAAGCTTTCTTT
CDR3: CAWTLWTEAFF

V: TRBV5-1
length: 15
D: TRBD1
J: TRBJ1-2
size: NA
DNA: TGCGCCAGCAGCGTCGGGACAGGGGCTCCCAATGGCTACACCTTC
CDR3: CASSVGTGAPNGYTF

V: TRBV4-2
length: 14
D: NA
J: TRBJ2-7
size: NA
DNA: TGTGCCAGCAGCCCCCGGGGGTCCCCCTACGAGCAGTACTTC
CDR3: CASSPRGSPYEQYF

V: TRBV28
length: 15
D: TRBD1
J: TRBJ2-5
size: NA
DNA: TGTGCCAGCGCAGGGACAGGTCTCGGGCAAGAGACCCAGTACTTC
CDR3: CASAGTGLGQETQYF

V: TRBV6-5
length: 16
D: NA
J: TRBJ2-3
size: once
DNA: TGTGCCAGCAGTTACGTGACTCCCGTTGCGACAGATACGCAGTATTTT
CDR3: CASSYVTPVATDTQYF

V: TRBV18
length: 14
D: NA
J: TRBJ1-5
size: NA
DNA: TGTGCCAGCTCACGACAGAGGTCCAATCAGCCCCAGCATTTT
CDR3: CASSRQRSNQPQHF

V: TRBV4-1
length: 18
D: TRBD2
J: TRBJ2-1
size: NA
DNA: TGCGCCAGCAGCCAAGAAATCAGGACTAGCGGGGTCTGGAGTGAGCAGTTCTTC
CDR3: CASSQEIRTSGVWSEQFF

V: TRBV6-1
length: 11
D: NA
J: TRBJ2-1
size: NA
DNA: TGTGCCAGCAATGATAACAATGAGCAGTTCTTC
CDR3: CASNDNNEQFF